This TCR beta chain was sequenced for a study of molecular identifiers for immune sequencing clone quantification (dated by TCRdb to 2016 to 2019). About the study as a whole: For a replicate experiment, the RNA from either 20,000 or 100,000 naive CD8 T cells was divided into five aliquots, and four of those aliquots went on to sequencing. CD8 T cells were used in a methods study to benchmark molecular-identifier clustering-based TCR repertoire sequencing (MIDCIRS) and TCR RNA copy counting. The full study reports these points: Without barcode sub-clustering, chimeric consensus sequences inflated TCR diversity; chimeras reached as high as 47%. Even against a background of 850,000 to 1,000,000 naive CD8 T cells, spiked-in Jurkat TCR RNA amounting to a single cell's worth was reported to be detectable. Naive libraries contained spiked-in Jurkat TCR RNA (approximately nine copies' worth), which is not part of the donor repertoire. Modeling estimated roughly 3 recovered TCR RNA copies per cell, compared with around 9.7 by digital PCR, which implies roughly 29% capture efficiency. Highly expanded clone sizes could be underestimated if identical TCR molecules share a barcode. In CMV-specific effector cells, clones with more than 20 RNA copies contained over 98% of molecules, whereas in naive cells such clones contained under 1% of molecules.

This clonotype appeared many times. No antigen is known for it. The input lacks base qualities; no much larger clone sits a single base away. The method behind the library was PCR. This sample was sequenced with a NextSeq 500. Bulk TCR libraries were prepared as previously described, using TCR primers listed in Table S5. Total RNA was purified with the Qiagen AllPrep DNA/RNA kit. Reads from multiple sequencing runs of the same library were pooled before analysis. In the source study's methods: Only reads with exact TCR constant sequence were kept, trimmed to 150 nt, and grouped by their 12-nt molecular barcodes. Reads inside each barcode group were sub-clustered using a 15% Levenshtein threshold, and a quality-weighted consensus sequence was constructed for each RNA molecule. Non-functional sequences were removed, as were lower-count sequences one edit away from another. On the basis of fitting two negative binomial distributions, barcode sub-clusters with fewer than 20% of the maximum read count were discarded. In-frame beta chains were kept once TCRdb had trimmed the public reads at Q25 with fastp and called clones with MiXCR. Rows with a matching CDR3 protein are joined into one entry that keeps the most common DNA and genes. It is TCRdb's table, rather than the study itself, that gives the V and J calls and clone size. The sample yields a few hundred thousand distinct CDR3 sequences; roughly 24% were counted once. The top ten constitute under 0.85% of the sample.

The CDR3 has 15 amino acids, counting the end cysteine and phenylalanine. The entry retains the CDR3 DNA only, 45 bases that are in frame from base 1. The germline V gene encodes CDR1 MGHRA and CDR2 YSYEKL. Trimming costs V 2 bases and J 4 bases, and their ends lie 15 bases apart. Libraries of naive CD8 T cells were generated from around 20,000 to 1,000,000 sorted cells, with 10%, 30% or 50% of the purified RNA used. Naive CD8 T cells were FACS-sorted as CD8+CD4-CCR7+CD45RA+ on a BD FACSAria II into RLT Plus buffer. To test detection sensitivity, Jurkat RNA equal to about nine TCR copies was added to samples of about 18,000-1,100,000 naive CD8 T cells. Enrichment of CD8 T cells was performed with RosetteSep CD8+ T Cell Enrichment Cocktail and Ficoll-Paque, after which ACK red cell lysis was carried out.

This TCR came from a human donor in good health. Some libraries in this study had Jurkat cell RNA spiked in. The sequenced material came from naive CD8+ T cells from blood, with Jurkat cell RNA spiked in. Explained via the paper, the cell subset or site label denotes: FACS-sorted CD8+CD4-CCR7+CD45RA+ naive T cells. The receptor chain draws on TRBV4-1 and TRBJ2-7, with the D gene call left open. The CDR3: CASSQTSVRGYEQYF. The DNA is TGCGCCAGCAGCCAAACGTCAGTGCGCGGTTACGAGCAGTACTTC.